Listed below are T cell receptor beta chains from one sample, sequenced in a study of blood T cells in healthy people across ages. MiXCR, run by TCRdb on the 5' RACE reads, gives a single entry per CDR3 protein. The table includes nearly 1 million distinct CDR3 sequences, around 54% detected once. What was sequenced was blood. The receptors derive from a woman aged 55-69 years in good health. Both conserved end residues are part of each CDR3. Each record gives: V gene, J gene, D gene, clone size, CDR3 DNA, CDR3 protein. The D gene is left open where the match is weak. Some rows mark clone size as missing; the rest say once, few, many or name a class of expanded clone.

TRBV5-1,TRBJ1-1,.,.,TGCGCCAGCAGCTTCGGACAGCCCGTAAACACTGAAGCTTTCTTT,CASSFGQPVNTEAFF
TRBV12-3/TRBV12-4,TRBJ1-5,.,few,TGTGCCAGCAGTGTAGGGGAGAATCAGCCCCAGCATTTT,CASSVGENQPQHF
TRBV20-1,TRBJ2-1,.,few,TGCAGTGCTAGAGATCAGGCGGGATCCTCCTACAATGAGCAGTTCTTC,CSARDQAGSSYNEQFF
TRBV29-1,TRBJ1-1,TRBD1,few,TGCAGCGTTCACAGGGGTTCTACTGAAGCTTTCTTT,CSVHRGSTEAFF
TRBV12-3/TRBV12-4,TRBJ1-1,.,.,TGTGCCAGCAGCCCCCCGGACAACCCCATGAACACTGAAGCTTTCTTT,CASSPPDNPMNTEAFF
TRBV9,TRBJ2-5,.,few,TGTGCCAGCAGCGTAACCGGGCTCCTGCAAGAGACCCAGTACTTC,CASSVTGLLQETQYF
TRBV4-3,TRBJ2-1,TRBD2,once,TGCGCCAGCAGCCAAGATCGGGAGGGGCTTCTTTACAATGAGCAGTTCTTC,CASSQDREGLLYNEQFF
TRBV7-9,TRBJ2-7,.,.,TGTGCCAGCAGCTTTGGGACTCGCTCCTCCGAGCAGTACTTC,CASSFGTRSSEQYF
TRBV5-1,TRBJ2-5,.,.,TGCGCCAGCAGCTTTAGGCGGTCTGAGACCCAGTACTTC,CASSFRRSETQYF
TRBV4-1,TRBJ2-1,TRBD2,.,TGCGCCAGCAGCACTGCGACTAGCGTTAACAATGAGCAGTTCTTC,CASSTATSVNNEQFF
TRBV29-1,TRBJ2-7,TRBD2,once,TGCAGCGTTGTGACTAGCGGGAGGCCCCTTGAGCAGTACTTC,CSVVTSGRPLEQYF
TRBV5-5,TRBJ2-7,.,.,TGTGCCAGCGGTAGGGTTGGGGACTACGAGCAGTACTTC,CASGRVGDYEQYF
TRBV12-3/TRBV12-4,TRBJ1-4,.,.,TGTGCCAGCAGTCCGGGACACAGTAATGAAAAACTGTTTTTT,CASSPGHSNEKLFF
TRBV15,TRBJ2-1,TRBD2,.,TGTGCCACCAGCAGAGTCCGGGAGGCCGATGAGCAGTTCTTC,CATSRVREADEQFF
TRBV20-1,TRBJ2-6,.,.,TGCAGTGCTAGTGGGGCCAACGTCCTGACTTTC,CSASGANVLTF
TRBV5-1,TRBJ1-2,TRBD1,.,TGCGCCAGCAGCTTGCTGCGGGGGGGACAGGGGAAAAGCCGAGACGGCTACACCTTC,CASSLLRGGQGKSRDGYTF
TRBV9,TRBJ2-3,TRBD2,few,TGTGCCAGCAGCGTAGAAGGCGGGAGGATGACGGATACGCAGTATTTT,CASSVEGGRMTDTQYF
TRBV28,TRBJ2-3,TRBD1,.,TGTGCCAGCCTCCCGGGACAGATCACAGATACGCAGTATTTT,CASLPGQITDTQYF
TRBV12-3/TRBV12-4,TRBJ1-1,.,.,TGTGCCAGCAGTTTCATGGACACTGAAGCTTTCTTT,CASSFMDTEAFF
TRBV18,TRBJ2-7,.,.,TGTGCCAGCTCACCCTTACAGAGAACCTACGAGCAGTACTTC,CASSPLQRTYEQYF
TRBV24-1,TRBJ1-5,.,.,TGTGCCACCAGTGATGGACATAGCAATCAGCCCCAGCATTTT,CATSDGHSNQPQHF
TRBV2,TRBJ2-5,.,many,TGTGCCAGCAGTGAAGGTAGACAGGGAGGACGGCAAGAGACCCAGTACTTC,CASSEGRQGGRQETQYF
TRBV15,TRBJ2-3,.,once,TGTGCCACCAGCAGAGTGTCAGCTACAGATACGCAGTATTTT,CATSRVSATDTQYF
TRBV29-1,TRBJ2-5,.,.,TGCAGCGTCCCCGGCCGGTCTCAAGAGACCCAGTACTTC,CSVPGRSQETQYF
TRBV5-6,TRBJ2-7,.,few,TGTGCCAGCAGCTACACAGGTGCCGAGCAGTACTTC,CASSYTGAEQYF
TRBV20-1,TRBJ1-4,.,.,TGCAGTGCCGCACTTGGGGTTCGCGGTAATGAAAAACTGTTTTTT,CSAALGVRGNEKLFF
TRBV20-1,TRBJ2-7,TRBD2,.,TGCAGTGCTAGGGGGTGGCTAGCGGGAGGAAAGGGCTACGAGCAGTACTTC,CSARGWLAGGKGYEQYF
TRBV7-2,TRBJ2-3,.,.,TGTGCCAGCAGCTTAAGCGCCCGGGGAACAGGTACGCAGTATTTT,CASSLSARGTGTQYF
TRBV5-4,TRBJ2-7,TRBD1,.,TGTGCCAGCAGCACCGGGACAGGGGGCAATTACGAGCAGTACTTC,CASSTGTGGNYEQYF
TRBV28,TRBJ2-7,TRBD2,once,TGTGCCAGCAGTATAGCGGGAGGGCCCTTCGAGCAGTACTTC,CASSIAGGPFEQYF
TRBV20-1,TRBJ2-5,TRBD1,.,TGCAGTGCTAAGCGGGACAGGGGGCTATTAGAGACCCAGTACTTC,CSAKRDRGLLETQYF
TRBV7-9,TRBJ2-3,TRBD1,few,TGTGCCAGCAGCTCACCGGGACAGGGCTCAGATACGCAGTATTTT,CASSSPGQGSDTQYF
TRBV11-2,TRBJ2-7,.,.,TGTGCCAGCAGCCCGGGACTGTCGACATACAATGAGCAGTACTTC,CASSPGLSTYNEQYF
TRBV29-1,TRBJ1-4,.,few,TGCAGCGGAAGGGCCGGAGATGAAAAACTGTTTTTT,CSGRAGDEKLFF
TRBV14,TRBJ2-7,.,.,TGTGCCAGCAGCTCGGGTTCGGTCCACGAGCAGTACTTC,CASSSGSVHEQYF
TRBV6-5,TRBJ2-3,TRBD1,.,TGTGCCAGCAGTTTAACAGGGGAAGACCTTTCCACAGATACGCAGTATTTT,CASSLTGEDLSTDTQYF
TRBV3-1,TRBJ1-5,.,.,TGTGCCAGCAGCCAACAGGGCCCTGGGCAGCCCCAGCATTTT,CASSQQGPGQPQHF
TRBV20-1,TRBJ2-1,TRBD1,.,TGCAGTGCTAGAGATACAAGGGGGCCAAACAATGAGCAGTTCTTC,CSARDTRGPNNEQFF
TRBV12-3/TRBV12-4,TRBJ1-1,.,few,TGTGCCAGCAGTTTAGCGCTAATCGCTGAAGCTTTCTTT,CASSLALIAEAFF
TRBV12-3/TRBV12-4,TRBJ1-2,.,.,TGTGCCAGCAGTTCTACAGGTGGATCCTATGGCTACACCTTC,CASSSTGGSYGYTF
TRBV7-2,TRBJ2-7,.,.,TGCGCCAGCAGCACCCCCCAGTCGGGCTACGAGCAGTACTTC,CASSTPQSGYEQYF
TRBV5-1,TRBJ2-1,.,.,TGCGCCAGCAGCTTGAGGGTGGGAACGTACAATGAGCAGTTCTTC,CASSLRVGTYNEQFF
TRBV28,TRBJ1-2,TRBD1,.,TGTGCCAGCAGTTTCAGGGGGGACAGGGGCTACACCTTC,CASSFRGDRGYTF
TRBV5-6,TRBJ2-3,.,.,TGTGCCAGCACCCTAATGCGGGGTAGCACAGATACGCAGTATTTT,CASTLMRGSTDTQYF
TRBV6-1,TRBJ2-7,.,.,TGTGCCAGCAGTCCCACGGGAATGAGCTACAATGAGCAGTACTTC,CASSPTGMSYNEQYF
TRBV27,TRBJ2-1,TRBD2,.,TGTGCCAGCGGTCCTCTCACTAGCGGGACATCAAGGCAGTTCTTC,CASGPLTSGTSRQFF
TRBV30,TRBJ2-3,TRBD2,.,TGTGCCTGGGAGTACAGCGGGAGGGCAGATACGCAGTATTTT,CAWEYSGRADTQYF
TRBV9,TRBJ1-2,.,.,TGTGCCAGCAGCCCCCTGAGCCGGCAGGGGACTGGCTACACCTTC,CASSPLSRQGTGYTF
TRBV6-5,TRBJ2-2,.,.,TGTGCCAGCAGTTACTCAAAAGGGGGCACCGGGGAGCTGTTTTTT,CASSYSKGGTGELFF
TRBV28,TRBJ2-7,.,.,TGTGCCAGCAGTGAGGACGGATACTACGAGCAGTACTTC,CASSEDGYYEQYF
TRBV6-5,TRBJ2-7,.,.,TGTGCCAGCAGTTACTCTACGGGGGAGGCATCCTACGAGCAGTACTTC,CASSYSTGEASYEQYF
TRBV7-2,TRBJ2-3,.,.,TGTGCCAGCAGCCTAAGTAAGGGGGTACGAGATACGCAGTATTTT,CASSLSKGVRDTQYF
TRBV27,TRBJ2-1,.,.,TGTGCCAGCAGTTTATCGTCTACTAGCTCTTACAATGAGCAGTTCTTC,CASSLSSTSSYNEQFF
TRBV29-1,TRBJ2-7,TRBD1,few,TGCAGCGCCGTCTATGACTGGGGACAGGGAGGCAACGAGCAGTACTTC,CSAVYDWGQGGNEQYF
TRBV20-1,TRBJ1-5,.,many,TGCAGTGCTAACCCAAACAATCAGCCCCAGCATTTT,CSANPNNQPQHF
TRBV9,TRBJ2-7,TRBD1,many,TGTGCCAGCAGCGCGGACGCGACAGGGACCGACGAGCAGTACTTC,CASSADATGTDEQYF
TRBV5-4,TRBJ2-3,.,.,TGTGCCAGCAGCTTGGCGGGGCGGCACCGCACAGATACGCAGTATTTT,CASSLAGRHRTDTQYF
TRBV11-2,TRBJ2-5,TRBD2,.,TGTGCCAGCAGCTCCCCGCCGCTAGCGGCAGAGACCCAGTACTTC,CASSSPPLAAETQYF
TRBV5-1,TRBJ2-3,.,.,TGCGCCAGCAGCTTCGGCGGCATGCCCACAGATACGCAGTATTTT,CASSFGGMPTDTQYF
TRBV5-1,TRBJ2-5,.,.,TGCGCCAGCACCGGACAGTTTGGGACGAACAATGAGCAGTACTTC,CASTGQFGTNNEQYF